Following are 2 T cell receptor beta chains from one sample sequenced in a study of regulatory T cells in long-lasting Graves disease (dated by TCRdb to the early 2020s). The sample's time point label is to be understood as: newly diagnosed GD, antithyroid drugs for less than 3 months. RNA was extracted from PBMCs in TRIzol for both TCR sequencing and RNA sequencing. Library prep was done by multiplex PCR. Sequencing was carried out with an Illumina HiSeq 4000. CDR3 regions were amplified by Arm-PCR with iRepertoire HTBI primers to construct TCR beta libraries. TCRdb reprocessed the public reads (quality trimming at Q25 with fastp, clone calling with MiXCR) and kept in-frame beta chains. Rows with a matching CDR3 protein are joined into one entry that keeps the most common DNA and genes. The sample includes roughly 320,000 distinct CDR3 sequences, with roughly a sixth observed a single time. Together, the top ten hold around 27% of the sample.

These data also formed part of another study, on T cells in Graves' hyperthyroidism and ophthalmopathy.

The source was peripheral blood mononuclear cells (PBMCs), collected at new diagnosis, from a patient treated with antithyroid drugs. These receptors were collected from a man aged 35 to 55 with Graves disease. Donor details come from another sample of the same person, matched by shared clones.

Note on this clonotype: A junction end diverges from the germline sequence, so it may reflect a read error. This chain connects TRBV3-1 to TRBJ2-3; no firm D call. The CDR3 has 12 amino acids. Germline CDR1 and CDR2: LGHDT and YNNKEL (reference sequence). Here the CDR3 reads CVSSQVRDTQYF. The CDR3 DNA reads TGTGTCAGCAGCCAAGTTAGAGATACGCAGTATTTT.

This clonotype was seen a handful of times. The J gene is TRBJ2-1, the V gene TRBV12-3 or TRBV12-4, with a weak D call TRBD2 (5 bases). V was cut by 4 bases and J by 8 bases, with 9 bases left in between. This CDR3 spans 12 amino acids. CDR3 protein: CASSSDSDEQFF. The CDR3, as DNA: TGTGCCAGCAGTTCAGATAGCGATGAGCAGTTCTTC.